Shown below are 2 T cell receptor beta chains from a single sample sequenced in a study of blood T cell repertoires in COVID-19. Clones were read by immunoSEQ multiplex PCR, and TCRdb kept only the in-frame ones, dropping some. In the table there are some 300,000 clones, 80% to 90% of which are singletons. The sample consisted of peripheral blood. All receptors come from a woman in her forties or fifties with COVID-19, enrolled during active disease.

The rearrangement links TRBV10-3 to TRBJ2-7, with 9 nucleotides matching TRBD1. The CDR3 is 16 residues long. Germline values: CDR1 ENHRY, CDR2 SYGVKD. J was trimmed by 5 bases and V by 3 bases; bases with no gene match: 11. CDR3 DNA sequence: TGTGCCATCAGTGATCCATACAGGGGGCGCCGGGACGAGCAGTACTTC. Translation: CAISDPYRGRRDEQYF.

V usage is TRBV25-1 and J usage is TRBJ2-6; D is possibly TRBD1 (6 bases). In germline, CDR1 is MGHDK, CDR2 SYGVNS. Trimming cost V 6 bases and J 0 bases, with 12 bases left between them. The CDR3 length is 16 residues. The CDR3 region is CASSSTGNSGANVLTF. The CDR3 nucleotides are TGTGCCAGCAGCAGTACAGGGAACTCTGGGGCCAACGTCCTGACTTTC.